The source of this T cell receptor beta chain is a study of T cell responses to AZD1222 COVID-19 vaccine. On the study more broadly: Doses given second, at about 4 or about 12 weeks, were pooled. Broader study findings: The study found Spike-specific TCR breadth and depth rose after two AZD1222 doses. Mostly white British, mostly female donors; authors suggested clonal diversity may be underestimated. Just a handful of AZD1222 recipients tested seropositive at baseline.

Clones were sequenced by immunoSEQ multiplex PCR, and TCRdb holds only the in-frame ones, with some missing. The data contain approximately 160,000 clones, 88% of them singletons. CDR3 length equals 15 residues. The germline V gene encodes CDR1 SGHTA and CDR2 FQGNSA. The V gene lost 5 bases and the J gene lost 0 bases, with 11 bases spanning the gap. A word on this clone: The antigen remains undetermined.

Sequenced material: peripheral blood, taken on day 0 of AZD1222 vaccination. The rearrangement links TRBV7-2 to TRBJ1-5; TRBD1 might be the D (5 bases). The receptor's source is an adult in good health. The CDR3 spells CASSLGDYSNQPQHF. Here the CDR3 DNA reads TGTGCCAGCAGCCTGGGGGATTATAGCAATCAGCCCCAGCATTTT.